This T cell receptor beta chain was identified during a study of T cell responses to AZD1222 COVID-19 vaccine. Study observations and caveats: Baseline testing showed seropositivity in only a handful of AZD1222 recipients.

Method: immunoSEQ multiplex PCR; TCRdb's copy keeps in-frame clones and lacks some. The sample includes around 130,000 clones, 88% of them seen just once. As concerns this clone: Antigen: not known.

Sequenced material: peripheral blood, taken 28 days after the second AZD1222 dose. The receptor comes from an adult who received the AZD1222 COVID-19 vaccine.

CDR3 residues: CASSIEGLAGSYEQYF. The CDR3 bases are TGTGCCAGTAGTATAGAGGGACTAGCGGGATCCTACGAGCAGTACTTC. This chain joins TRBV19 and TRBJ2-7, with 13 bases lining up with TRBD2. This CDR3 region has 16 residues. V lost 0 bases, J lost 1 base, and 0 bases stayed unmatched. Germline V lookup: CDR1 LNHDA, CDR2 SQIVND (reference sequence).